The T cell receptor (beta chain) described here comes from a study of post-analysis software for immune sequencing data. Study-wide background: Relapsing-remitting, secondary progressive and progressive-relapsing multiple sclerosis courses were included. Study-wide results and caveats: When compared against controls, multiple sclerosis patients showed significantly lower normalized Chao1 diversity. F measure clustering grouped samples strongly by preparation batch. Controls had lower frequencies than patients of roughly five TRBV segments, which included TRBV5-6, TRBV5-1 and TRBV20-1.

CDR1 and CDR2 from the germline V gene are LGHDT and YNNKEL (reference sequence). The CDR3 spans 13 residues. Trimming took 5 bases from V and 4 from J, leaving 11 bases between them. Points on this clonotype: Its cognate antigen is unknown.

Every TCR beta cDNA library bore unique molecular identifiers. Out of roughly 1 to 11 million T cells, about 520,000 cDNA molecules were generated. TCRdb passed the PCR reads through MiXCR, listing each CDR3 protein once. This repertoire shows roughly 430,000 distinct CDR3 sequences, approximately 38% found once; its top ten account for about 8%. The source of this sequence is a girl between 2 and 10 years old with multiple sclerosis. The sample taken for sequencing was blood. V usage is TRBV3-1 and J usage is TRBJ1-2; no reliable D call. DNA for the CDR3: TGTGCCAGCAGCTCTACAGATATCTATGGCTACACCTTC. This sequence encodes CASSSTDIYGYTF.